This T cell receptor (beta chain) stems from a study of T cell changes during pregnancy in multiple sclerosis. Produced via immunoSEQ multiplex PCR; TCRdb's table is partial and in-frame only. The repertoire consists of 50,000 or so clones, with about 93% occurring once and the leading ten covering roughly 3.9%. The CDR3 sequence is 18 residues long. CDR1 SGHDN and CDR2 FVKESK come from the germline V gene. Trimming stripped 2 bases from V and 0 bases from J, with 19 bases between. The TCR sequence derives from a female donor with multiple sclerosis, enrolled in a pregnancy study. Sequencing was performed on CD8+ T cells from peripheral blood mononuclear cells, taken after pregnancy. The V call is TRBV14, the J call TRBJ1-2, with no clear D. CDR3 sequence: CASSQRSGRAGPNYGYTF. CDR3 DNA: TGTGCCAGCAGCCAACGATCGGGAAGGGCAGGACCTAACTATGGCTACACCTTC.